This TCR beta chain originates from a study of blood T cells in healthy people across ages. Study conclusions and caveats: Unsorted PBMCs blocked a conclusive comparison of naive and antigen-experienced cells. A roughly linear age-dependent decrease characterized TCR beta diversity per million T cells.

Then a second PCR, running about 6 to 12 cycles, was carried out with a sample-barcoded 5' primer and a J-beta primer mix. No fewer than 3 million CDR3-containing paired-end reads came from each sample. TCRdb independently ran MiXCR on the 5' RACE reads; one entry per CDR3 protein. The sample lists some 1,800,000 distinct CDR3 sequences, around 42% occurring once. Only a few counts were recorded for this clonotype. No antigen is known for it. The CDR3 has 14 amino acids. From germline, CDR1 is SGHRS and CDR2 YFSETQ. The V end lost 1 base, the J end lost 2 bases, and 10 bases lay between the germline ends.

Sequencing was performed on blood. The chain employs TRBV5-1 and TRBJ2-7; the D is unclear. This sequence was found in a human donor in good health. CDR3: CASSLFADPYEQYF. The CDR3 nucleotides are TGCGCCAGCAGCTTGTTTGCGGATCCCTACGAGCAGTACTTC.